This TCR beta chain was obtained from a study of blood T cells in healthy people across ages. Study results and caveats: A roughly linear fall in TCR beta diversity per million T cells was seen with increasing age.

Primers used in a second PCR of about 6 to 11 cycles were a sample-barcoded 5' primer and a J-beta primer mix. TCRdb re-called the 5' RACE reads with MiXCR, one entry per CDR3 protein. This table has some 710,000 distinct CDR3 sequences, more than 35% appearing once. Comments on this clonotype: The antigen remains undetermined.

The sequence derives from a man older than 75 in good health. Source material: blood.

The CDR3 DNA reads TGTGCCAGCAGTTACTCCAGCCTAGCGGGAGGGGACAATGAGCAGTTCTTC. Protein product: CASSYSSLAGGDNEQFF. The chain is built from TRBV6-6 and TRBJ2-1, with 12 bases lining up with TRBD2. Trimming cost V 0 bases and J 5 bases; bases outside gene matches: 5. CDR1 is MNHNY, CDR2 SVGAGI, per germline (reference sequence). This CDR3 comprises 17 residues.